The 8 T cell receptor beta chains below were found in one sample sequenced in a study of T-cell memory formation after mild COVID-19. TCRdb reanalysed the 5' RACE reads using MiXCR and keeps one entry per CDR3 protein. The sample has 150,000 or so distinct CDR3 sequences, roughly 30% seen once. The sample was PBMCs or a T cell subset sorted from them (not recorded which). These receptors were obtained from an adult woman who had mild COVID-19 (a few samples of this study predate the infection). Cell type and time point are not known.

This clonotype was detected a few times. The chain has TRBV9 and TRBJ2-1; D unresolved. V shed 0 bases and J shed 7 bases, with 14 bases lying between them. In germline, CDR1 is SGDLS, CDR2 YYNGEE. This CDR3 is built from 15 residues. This CDR3 reads CASSVGVRTENEQFF. The CDR3 region has the DNA TGTGCCAGCAGCGTAGGGGTACGAACGGAGAATGAGCAGTTCTTC.

This chain uses TRBV9 with TRBJ2-3; D call uncertain. V gave up 0 bases and J gave up 2 bases, with 7 bases separating them. This CDR3 contains 14 residues. CDR1 is SGDLS and CDR2 is YYNGEE in the germline V gene. CDR3 region: CASSVAAFTDTQYF. For the CDR3, the DNA is TGTGCCAGCAGCGTAGCGGCTTTCACAGATACGCAGTATTTT.

This chain uses TRBV7-2 with TRBJ2-2; 12 nucleotides align to TRBD2. The CDR3 runs to 15 residues. V was clipped by 3 bases and J by 6 bases; unmatched bases: 2. Germline V gene lookup returns CDR1 SGHTA and CDR2 FQGNSA. The CDR3 sequence is CASSFGLAGSGELFF. Written as DNA, the CDR3 is TGTGCCAGCAGCTTCGGACTAGCGGGGTCCGGGGAGCTGTTTTTT.

This clonotype was picked up a small number of times. V gene TRBV14 combines with J gene TRBJ2-1; 13 positions agree with TRBD2. The CDR3 sequence is 15 residues long. Germline lookup yields CDR1 SGHDN and CDR2 FVKESK. J gave up 9 bases and V 4 bases, and 6 bases lay outside the gene matches. CDR3 sequence (DNA): TGTGCCAGCAGCCCCGGGACTAGCGGGACGGGTGAGCAGTTCTTC. This sequence encodes CASSPGTSGTGEQFF.

The rearrangement joins TRBV2 to TRBJ1-1, with D unresolved. Germline-derived CDR1 and CDR2 are SNHLY and FYNNEI. The CDR3 runs 12 residues. V lost 6 bases and J 5 bases, leaving 10 bases between the germline ends. CDR3 protein: CASSWVGTEAFF. CDR3 nucleotides: TGTGCCAGCAGCTGGGTTGGGACTGAAGCTTTCTTT.

The sample holds many counts of this clonotype. This chain links TRBV7-9 with TRBJ2-1; 8 nucleotides agree with TRBD2. V trimming: 5 bases; J trimming: 5 bases; junction bases outside the gene matches: 14. The CDR3 is 17 amino acids. From germline, CDR1 is SEHNR and CDR2 FQNEAQ (reference sequence). The CDR3, as DNA: TGTGCCAGCAGCGTATTAGCGGGATTTAAACCTAACAATGAGCAGTTCTTC. Protein sequence: CASSVLAGFKPNNEQFF.

This clonotype was observed a handful of times. The J gene is TRBJ1-1, the V gene TRBV3-1, with 7 bases fitting TRBD1. Germline trimming cut 1 base from V and 5 bases from J; bases unmatched to any gene: 4. CDR3 length: 14 amino acids. Germline CDR1 is LGHDT and CDR2 is YNNKEL (reference sequence). The CDR3 DNA sequence: TGTGCCAGCAGCCAAGTCAGGGGGAGGACTGAAGCTTTCTTT. This codes for CASSQVRGRTEAFF.

The rearrangement links TRBV7-9 to TRBJ2-1, with TRBD2 matching 11 bases. The junction had 5 bases not matched to a gene; V was cut back by 5 bases and J by 5 bases. The CDR3 covers 15 residues. Germline loops: CDR1 SEHNR, CDR2 FQNEAQ (reference sequence). The chain's CDR3 is CASSDSGRAHNEQFF. The CDR3 DNA reads as TGTGCCAGCAGCGATAGCGGGAGGGCCCACAATGAGCAGTTCTTC.